These T cell receptor beta chains were read from a single sample in a study of blood T cell repertoires in COVID-19. The protocol was immunoSEQ multiplex PCR, while the TCRdb copy is restricted to in-frame clones and leaves out a portion. The repertoire holds 95,000 to 110,000 clones, with about 80% as singletons. Sequenced input: peripheral blood. These receptors were obtained from a woman of 80 years or more with active or convalescent COVID-19. Both conserved end residues are part of each CDR3.

v_gene	j_gene	CDR3aa
TRBV27	TRBJ1-5	CASSLGAWDLSGNQPQHF
TRBV5-1	TRBJ2-3	CASGFGRLAGLADTQYF
TRBV2	TRBJ2-5	CASMAGLSLVQETQYF
TRBV5-4	TRBJ1-5	CASSLGQPGEPQHF
TRBV7-9	TRBJ1-5	CASSGTGDYQPQHF
TRBV6-6	TRBJ1-3	CASSYGQESIRNTIYF
TRBV27	TRBJ2-1	CASSYRAGAYNEQFF
TRBV4-1	TRBJ2-5	CASSLRGTVQETQYF
TRBV27	TRBJ2-7	CASSFSARRNTYEQYF
TRBV7-3	TRBJ2-7	CASSRQPGGEQYF
TRBV28	TRBJ1-5	CASSSGQGNQPQHF
TRBV2	TRBJ1-4	CASSGGRPLEKLFF
TRBV30	TRBJ1-2	CAWTLTGLSYGYTF
TRBV6-1	TRBJ1-3	CASSEGGLGNSGNTIYF
TRBV7-9	TRBJ1-1	CASSPESREAFF
TRBV9	TRBJ2-5	CASSHLGGVRETQYF
TRBV10-3	TRBJ2-1	CAISLTSYDYNEQFF
TRBV27	TRBJ1-1	CASSPSRTGGTEAFF
TRBV5-1	TRBJ2-3	CASSLPGLPSTDTQYF
TRBV5-1	TRBJ1-1	CASSLGRGFNTEAFF
TRBV9	TRBJ1-3	CASADRLSGNTIYF
TRBV6-5	TRBJ1-2	CASSPYRSDYGYTF
TRBV28	TRBJ2-7	CASSGTVEQYF
TRBV6-6	TRBJ1-1	CASITGQGWDTEAFF